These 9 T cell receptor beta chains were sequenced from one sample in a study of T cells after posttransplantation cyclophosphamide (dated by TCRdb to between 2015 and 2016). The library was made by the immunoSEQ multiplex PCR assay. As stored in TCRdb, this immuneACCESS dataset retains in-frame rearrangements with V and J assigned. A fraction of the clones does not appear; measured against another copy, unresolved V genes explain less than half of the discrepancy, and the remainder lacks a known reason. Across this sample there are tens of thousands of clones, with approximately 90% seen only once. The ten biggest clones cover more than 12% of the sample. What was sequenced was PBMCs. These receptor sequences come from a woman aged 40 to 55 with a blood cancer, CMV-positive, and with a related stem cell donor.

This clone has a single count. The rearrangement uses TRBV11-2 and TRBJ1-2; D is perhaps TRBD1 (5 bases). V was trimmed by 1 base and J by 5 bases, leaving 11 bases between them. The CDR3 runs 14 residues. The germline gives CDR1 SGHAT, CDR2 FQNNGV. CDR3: CASSLAWSGYGYTF. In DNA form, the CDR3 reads TGTGCCAGCAGCTTAGCGTGGTCAGGGTATGGCTACACCTTC.

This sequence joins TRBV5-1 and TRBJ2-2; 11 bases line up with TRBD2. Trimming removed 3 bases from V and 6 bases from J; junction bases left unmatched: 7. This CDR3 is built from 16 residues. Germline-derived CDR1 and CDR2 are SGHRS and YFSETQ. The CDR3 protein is CASSSLAGGPSGELFF. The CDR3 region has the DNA TGCGCCAGCAGCTCTCTAGCGGGGGGCCCATCCGGGGAGCTGTTTTTT.

DNA of the CDR3: TGTGCCAGCAGTCCCCGCCTAGCGGGGGCCCCTTGGAGCTCCTACGAGCAGTACTTC. It is translated as CASSPRLAGAPWSSYEQYF. V gene TRBV27 combines with J gene TRBJ2-7, with TRBD2 identical over 10 bases. The CDR3 loop spans 19 amino acids. V shed 5 bases and J 0 bases; nucleotides not matched to a gene: 16. Per germline, CDR1 MNHEY and CDR2 SMNVEV (reference sequence).

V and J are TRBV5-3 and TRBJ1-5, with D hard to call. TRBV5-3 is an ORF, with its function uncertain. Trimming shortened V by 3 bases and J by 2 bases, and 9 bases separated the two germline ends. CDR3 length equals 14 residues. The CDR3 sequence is CARSSMQGNQPQHF. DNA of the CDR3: TGTGCCAGAAGCTCAATGCAGGGCAATCAGCCCCAGCATTTT.

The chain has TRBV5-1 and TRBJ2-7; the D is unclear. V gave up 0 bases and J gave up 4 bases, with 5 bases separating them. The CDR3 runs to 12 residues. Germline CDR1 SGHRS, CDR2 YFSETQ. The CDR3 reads CASSLDMYEQYF. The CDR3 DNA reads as TGCGCCAGCAGCTTGGACATGTACGAGCAGTACTTC.

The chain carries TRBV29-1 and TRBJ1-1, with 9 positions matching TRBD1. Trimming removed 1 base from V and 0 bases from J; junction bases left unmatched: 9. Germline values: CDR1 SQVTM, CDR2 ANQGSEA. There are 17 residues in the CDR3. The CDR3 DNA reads TGCAGCGTTGAAGTGGGGACAGGGATCAAGATGAACACTGAAGCTTTCTTT. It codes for CSVEVGTGIKMNTEAFF.

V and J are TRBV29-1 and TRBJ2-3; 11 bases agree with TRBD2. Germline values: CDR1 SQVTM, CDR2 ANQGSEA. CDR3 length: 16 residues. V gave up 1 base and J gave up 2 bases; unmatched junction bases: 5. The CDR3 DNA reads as TGCAGCGTTGAAGCCCTAGCGGGGGGCTCCACAGATACGCAGTATTTT. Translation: CSVEALAGGSTDTQYF.

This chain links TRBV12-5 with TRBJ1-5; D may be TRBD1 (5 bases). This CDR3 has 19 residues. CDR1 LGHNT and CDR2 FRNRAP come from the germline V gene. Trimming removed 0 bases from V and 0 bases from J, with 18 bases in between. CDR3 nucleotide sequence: TGTGCTAGTGGTTTGGTTGGACGGGGGATGGGATATAGCAATCAGCCCCAGCATTTT. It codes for CASGLVGRGMGYSNQPQHF. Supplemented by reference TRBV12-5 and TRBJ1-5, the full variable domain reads DARVTQTPRHKVTEMGQEVTMRCQPILGHNTVFWYRQTMMQGLELLAYFRNRAPLDDSGMPKDRFSAEMPDATLATLKIQPSEPRDSAVYFCASGLVGRGMGYSNQPQHFGDGTRLSIL.

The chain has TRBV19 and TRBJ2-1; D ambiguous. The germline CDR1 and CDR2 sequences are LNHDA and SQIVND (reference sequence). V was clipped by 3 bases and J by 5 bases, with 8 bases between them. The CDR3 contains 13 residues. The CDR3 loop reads CASSIARNNEQFF. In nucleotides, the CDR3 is TGTGCCAGTAGTATTGCCAGGAACAATGAGCAGTTCTTC.